This T cell receptor (beta chain) was recovered during a study of glioma-infiltrating T cells. Overall study: WHO grade II oligodendrogliomas or astrocytomas, plus non-recurrent WHO grade IV glioblastomas, were sampled. Blood libraries targeted about 4.5- to 11-fold coverage of 850,000 to 1,000,000 T cells.

The V and J ends lost 8 bases and 2 bases respectively, with 8 bases between them. Germline V gene lookup returns CDR1 KGHDR and CDR2 SFDVKD. The CDR3 runs 12 residues. This clonotype has a handful of counts. The antigen remains unidentified. Using RNA template, CDR3s of TCR alpha and beta were amplified with iRepertoire arm-PCR. For one-step reverse transcription and amplification, 100-400 ng of tissue mRNA or PBMC total RNA was used. TCRdb re-called the multiplex PCR reads through MiXCR, storing one row per CDR3 protein. The sample has about 400,000 distinct CDR3 sequences, 41% seen once. General study results and limits: Tissue-blood divergence was below expectation in non-neoplastic patients, above in gliomas.

Sequenced: glioma tissue, nonneoplastic brain tissue, or PBMCs (not recorded which). V gene TRBV24-1 combines with J gene TRBJ2-5; D uncertain. The source is a human donor with low-grade glioma or glioblastoma, undergoing nonglioma brain surgery, or in good health (not recorded which). The CDR3 DNA sequence: TGTGCCACCAAAACAGAACAAGAGACCCAGTACTTC. Protein product: CATKTEQETQYF.